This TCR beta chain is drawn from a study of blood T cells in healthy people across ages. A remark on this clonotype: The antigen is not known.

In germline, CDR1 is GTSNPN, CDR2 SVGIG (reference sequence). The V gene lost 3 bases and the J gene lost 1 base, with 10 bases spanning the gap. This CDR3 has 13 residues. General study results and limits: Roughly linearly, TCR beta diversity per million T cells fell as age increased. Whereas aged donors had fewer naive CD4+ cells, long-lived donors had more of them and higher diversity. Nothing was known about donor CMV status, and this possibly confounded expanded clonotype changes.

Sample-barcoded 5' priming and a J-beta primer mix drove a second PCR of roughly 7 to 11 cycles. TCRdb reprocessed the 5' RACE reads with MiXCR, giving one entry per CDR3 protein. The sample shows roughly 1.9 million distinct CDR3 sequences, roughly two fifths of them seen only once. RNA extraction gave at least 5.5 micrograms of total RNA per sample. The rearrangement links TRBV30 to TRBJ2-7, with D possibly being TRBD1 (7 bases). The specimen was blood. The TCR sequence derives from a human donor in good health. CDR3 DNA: TGTGCCTGGAGCAGGGGGGCATCCTACGAGCAGTACTTC. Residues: CAWSRGASYEQYF.